Listed below are T cell receptor beta chains from one sample, sequenced in a study of cytomegalovirus exposure and HLA in healthy donors. TCRdb's copy holds only in-frame clones and misses some; the assay was immunoSEQ multiplex PCR. The table includes approximately 170,000 clones, about 80% detected once. The specimen was PBMCs. The origin of the receptors is a woman aged 50 to 65 in good health and CMV-seronegative. Both conserved end residues are trimmed from each CDR3.

V,J,CDR3
TRBV15,TRBJ1-5,ATSRLGQGGTSNQPQH
TRBV7-2,TRBJ2-1,ASSQGTSPREQF
TRBV5-1,TRBJ2-1,ASSRGLAGGRGAAEQF
TRBV28,TRBJ1-6,ASSLPQGYGSPLH
TRBV6-6,TRBJ2-6,ASSTRGTGANVLT
TRBV5-6,TRBJ1-4,ASSPTFATNEKLF
TRBV9,TRBJ1-5,ASSVGADSNQPQH
TRBV2,TRBJ2-2,ASRHSGSHGGGELF
TRBV10-3,TRBJ2-5,AISSPPIGEQY
TRBV7-8,TRBJ2-7,ASSLTSGGDSSYEQY
TRBV27,TRBJ1-6,ASSLTGTGYNSPLH
TRBV10-2,TRBJ1-2,ASRDSAYNGYT
TRBV5-5,TRBJ1-2,ASSLPTGLEGYT
TRBV12-5,TRBJ2-1,ASGWGGAGRGDEQF
TRBV11-3,TRBJ1-1,ASSLAGPRGTEAF
TRBV29-1,TRBJ1-1,SVDRAHTEAF
TRBV19,TRBJ1-2,ASSDGQGATYGYGYT
TRBV4-3,TRBJ2-5,ASSQEAQGARETQY
TRBV2,TRBJ2-1,ASKGRTGGWRNEQF
TRBV4-1,TRBJ2-3,ASSRDTGTGADTQY
TRBV27,TRBJ2-7,ASHYREGGGQY
TRBV7-7,TRBJ2-1,ASSLGLADEQF
TRBV27,TRBJ2-7,ASSLLEGAGEQY
TRBV28,TRBJ2-3,ASRRGLAESTDTQY
TRBV28,TRBJ2-7,ASSLIGYEQY
TRBV5-1,TRBJ2-2,ASSFESNTGELF
TRBV4-2,TRBJ1-4,ASSQTSAGTGPEKLF
TRBV18,TRBJ1-1,ASSRDRGTEAF
TRBV14,TRBJ2-3,ASSPLTSGVSDTQY
TRBV7-2,TRBJ2-1,ASTPSYNEQF
TRBV5-8,TRBJ2-3,ASSLIPPRTDTQY
TRBV5-5,TRBJ1-4,ASSLGGARTNEKLF
TRBV7-9,TRBJ2-5,ASSPSGRETQY
TRBV29-1,TRBJ2-5,SVEGRRETQY
TRBV7-3,TRBJ2-1,ASSYLGLSWSTSTSGGEQF
TRBV18,TRBJ1-1,ASSPLTNTEAF
TRBV4-3,TRBJ2-7,ASSQTLAGGPPYEQY
TRBV11-2,TRBJ2-7,ASSAGTAYEQY
TRBV7-2,TRBJ1-4,ASSRTGINEKLF
TRBV28,TRBJ2-1,ASSLPGLALNEQF